A single sample is the source of the 29 T cell receptor beta chains below, sequenced in a study of response to subunit inactivated influenza vaccine. TCRdb itself ran the RT-PCR reads through MiXCR, one entry per CDR3 protein. In the table there are about 240,000 distinct CDR3 sequences, 9% to 15% of which are singletons. The source was non-naive T cells sorted from PBMCs, collected 14 to 15 days before vaccination. Receptors originate from a man aged 50 or older who received an inactivated influenza vaccine.

V is TRBV6-6 and J is TRBJ2-7, with D possibly TRBD2 on 5 matching bases. Germline lookup yields CDR1 MNHNY and CDR2 SVGAGI (reference sequence). The CDR3 is made up of 13 amino acids. V lost 2 bases and J lost 5, with 10 bases in between. CDR3 sequence reads: CASSYDPSNEQYF. Written as DNA, the CDR3 is TGTGCCAGCAGTTACGATCCTAGCAACGAGCAGTACTTC.

The rearrangement uses TRBV10-3 and TRBJ2-6, with 9 bases lining up with TRBD1. After removal of 7 bases from V and 1 base from J, the junction contained 11 bases not matched to a gene. Germline-derived CDR1 and CDR2 are ENHRY and SYGVKD. The CDR3 runs 18 residues. The CDR3 protein is CAIKAPGQGSSGANVLTF. The CDR3, as DNA: TGTGCCATCAAAGCCCCGGGACAGGGAAGTTCTGGGGCCAACGTCCTGACTTTC.

This clonotype was detected only a few times. The chain joins TRBV7-8 to TRBJ2-5; possible D gene TRBD2, 5 bases. V shed 1 base and J shed 5 bases, with 11 bases lying between them. The CDR3 consists of 14 residues. In germline, CDR1 is SGHVS, CDR2 FQNEAQ. CDR3 sequence: CASSLVRAGETQYF. In DNA, the CDR3 is TGTGCCAGCAGCTTAGTGCGGGCTGGGGAGACCCAGTACTTC.

This clonotype was detected only a few times. A read error may produce the germline difference seen at one junction end. The chain has TRBV20-1 and TRBJ1-1, with TRBD1 matching 7 bases. CDR1 and CDR2 (germline): DFQATT, SNEGSKA (reference sequence). This CDR3 spans 17 amino acids. CDR3 in DNA: TGCTGTGCTAGAGATCTGAGGGGGCGAGGAGGGAGTACTGAAGCTTTCTTT. Protein product: CCARDLRGRGGSTEAFF.

The J gene is TRBJ2-1, the V gene TRBV20-1; D call uncertain. The germline CDR1 and CDR2 sequences are DFQATT and SNEGSKA (reference sequence). The CDR3 has 12 residues. V was trimmed by 3 bases and J by 4 bases, leaving 7 bases between them. The CDR3, as DNA: TGCAGTGCTAGGTGGGGTTACAATGAGCAGTTCTTC. Protein product: CSARWGYNEQFF.

This clonotype was seen ten or more times. This chain uses TRBV5-1 with TRBJ2-1, with D unclear. Germline V gives CDR1 SGHRS, CDR2 YFSETQ. Trimming left V 0 bases short and J 0 bases short, with 10 bases between. The CDR3 totals 16 residues. CDR3: CASSLALSTSYNEQFF. The DNA of the CDR3 is TGCGCCAGCAGCTTGGCCTTGTCTACCTCCTACAATGAGCAGTTCTTC.

In its sample, this clonotype was seen a few times. J is TRBJ1-1 and V is TRBV20-1; no reliable D call. The CDR3 is 11 amino acids. The V gene's germline CDR1 is DFQATT and CDR2 SNEGSKA (reference sequence). V gave up 0 bases and J gave up 8 bases, with 7 bases separating them. Here the CDR3 reads CSARDQLEAFF. CDR3 nucleotide sequence: TGCAGTGCTAGAGATCAGTTAGAAGCTTTCTTT.

The chain employs TRBV29-1 and TRBJ2-1, with 11 bases identical to TRBD2. Germline-derived CDR1 and CDR2 are SQVTM and ANQGSEA. CDR3 length equals 14 residues. Unmatched junction bases numbered 5, after V lost 4 bases and J lost 6 bases. As DNA, the CDR3 is TGCAGCGTTGGGGGTAGCGGGAGGGCCAATGAGCAGTTCTTC. Translating gives CSVGGSGRANEQFF.

This chain joins TRBV7-9 and TRBJ2-7, with TRBD1 identical over 12 bases. With V trimmed by 5 bases and J by 4 bases, 6 bases remained unmatched. Germline loops: CDR1 SEHNR, CDR2 FQNEAQ (reference sequence). This CDR3 comprises 15 residues. The CDR3 is CASSAPGQGAYEQYF. CDR3 in DNA: TGTGCCAGCAGCGCTCCGGGACAGGGGGCTTACGAGCAGTACTTC.

In this sample, this clonotype turned up a few times. The V and J genes are TRBV9 and TRBJ2-3; 8 bases fit TRBD2. The CDR3 is 15 amino acids. Germline trimming cut 0 bases from V and 4 bases from J; bases unmatched to any gene: 4. CDR1 is SGDLS, CDR2 YYNGEE, per germline. CDR3 residues: CASSVDQRESDTQYF. DNA for the CDR3: TGTGCCAGCAGCGTAGATCAGCGGGAGTCAGATACGCAGTATTTT.

The chain combines TRBV2 with TRBJ2-5; TRBD2 matches at 8 bases. CDR1 is SNHLY, CDR2 FYNNEI, per germline. The CDR3 length is 15 residues. V was pared by 3 bases and J by 1 base, with 4 bases of the junction left unmatched. For the CDR3, the DNA is TGTGCCAGCAGTGATCTAGCGGGTCTCCAAGAGACCCAGTACTTC. Amino acids: CASSDLAGLQETQYF.

This clonotype showed up just a few times. The chain joins TRBV20-1 to TRBJ2-1, with TRBD2 identical over 8 bases. V was clipped by 0 bases and J by 6 bases; unmatched bases: 13. The CDR3 extends over 17 amino acids. The germline V gene encodes CDR1 DFQATT and CDR2 SNEGSKA (reference sequence). This CDR3 is CSARDTKTGTSINEQFF. In DNA form, the CDR3 reads TGCAGTGCTAGAGATACCAAAACCGGGACTAGTATCAATGAGCAGTTCTTC.

The CDR3 DNA reads as TGTGCCAGCAGTCTACAACACGGACAGAGAAGCACAGATACGCAGTATTTT. It is translated as CASSLQHGQRSTDTQYF. This rearrangement joins TRBV28 to TRBJ2-3, with D possibly TRBD1 on 6 matching bases. V lost 5 bases and J 0 bases, leaving 18 bases between the germline ends. The CDR3 sequence is 17 residues long. Germline lookup yields CDR1 MDHEN and CDR2 SYDVKM.

This clonotype was picked up a small number of times. The rearrangement joins TRBV20-1 to TRBJ2-5; D uncertain. The ends were cut back, 0 bases at V and 5 bases at J, with 13 bases in the middle. In germline, CDR1 is DFQATT, CDR2 SNEGSKA (reference sequence). The CDR3 is 14 residues long. This CDR3 reads CSARDWAGEETQYF. The CDR3 bases are TGCAGTGCTAGAGATTGGGCTGGCGAGGAGACCCAGTACTTC.

This clonotype has a handful of counts. This sequence joins TRBV10-3 and TRBJ2-5, with 11 positions matching TRBD2. This CDR3 has 14 amino acids. The V and J ends lost 6 bases and 3 bases, in that order; junction bases with no gene match: 3. Germline V lookup: CDR1 ENHRY, CDR2 SYGVKD. In nucleotides, the CDR3 is TGTGCCATCAGGAGGGGACTAGCGGAAGAGACCCAGTACTTC. It specifies CAIRRGLAEETQYF.

This clonotype was recorded many times. The chain carries TRBV18 and TRBJ2-5, with D maybe TRBD2 (6 bases). The germline gives CDR1 KGHSH, CDR2 LQKENI. Trimming removed 1 base from V and 14 bases from J, with 14 bases in between. This CDR3 spans 12 amino acids. The CDR3 sequence is CASSPRGGDCYF. CDR3 DNA sequence: TGTGCCAGCTCACCACGCGGAGGGGATTGTTACTTC. Combining the CDR3 with reference TRBV18 and TRBJ2-5 gives the whole variable domain NAGVMQNPRHLVRRRGQEARLRCSPMKGHSHVYWYRQLPEEGLKFMVYLQKENIIDESGMPKERFSAEFPKEGPSILRIQQVVRGDSAAYFCASSPRGGDCYFGPGTRLLVL.

This clonotype has at least ten counts. The chain employs TRBV5-1 and TRBJ2-7, with 7 bases lining up with TRBD1. Germline CDR1 is SGHRS and CDR2 is YFSETQ. The CDR3 runs 14 residues. The V and J ends lost 4 bases and 3 bases, in that order; junction bases with no gene match: 7. CDR3 loop: CASSRDSQNYEQYF. As DNA, the CDR3 is TGCGCCAGCAGCCGGGACAGCCAAAACTACGAGCAGTACTTC. The whole variable domain, remainder taken from reference TRBV5-1 and TRBJ2-7, is KAGVTQTPRYLIKTRGQQVTLSCSPISGHRSVSWYQQTPGQGLQFLFEYFSETQRNKGNFPGRFSGRQFSNSRSEMNVSTLELGDSALYLCASSRDSQNYEQYFGPGTRLTVT.

This clonotype was found a few times. V usage is TRBV19 and J usage is TRBJ2-2; 7 bases match TRBD1. Germline CDR1 LNHDA, CDR2 SQIVND (reference sequence). The CDR3 spans 14 residues. V was clipped by 6 bases and J by 7 bases; unmatched bases: 8. CDR3 nucleotides: TGTGCCAGTAGCGGGACAGCCGTTGGCGGGGAGCTGTTTTTT. Residues: CASSGTAVGGELFF.

This clonotype was seen many times. The chain uses TRBV4-3 and TRBJ2-1; D unresolved. The CDR3 is 12 amino acids. CDR1 LGHNA and CDR2 YSLEER come from the germline V gene. Trimming removed 1 base at V and 4 bases at J, with 2 bases between. The CDR3 sequence: CASSQGYNEQFF. The DNA for the CDR3 is TGCGCCAGCAGCCAAGGATACAATGAGCAGTTCTTC.

This clonotype was detected ten times or more. J is TRBJ1-1 and V is TRBV20-1; no clear D gene. This CDR3 spans 12 amino acids. Between the trimmed V and J ends, which lost 3 bases and 5 bases, there was a span of 10 bases. CDR1 and CDR2 from the germline V gene are DFQATT and SNEGSKA (reference sequence). Here the CDR3 reads CSASRLTTEAFF. The CDR3 nucleotides are TGCAGTGCTAGCCGACTGACTACTGAAGCTTTCTTT.

This clonotype came up many times. The chain is built from TRBV6-2 or TRBV6-3 and TRBJ2-7; no clear D gene. The V end lost 2 bases, the J end lost 0 bases, and 14 bases lay between the germline ends. The germline V gene encodes CDR1 MNHEY and CDR2 SVGEGT. The CDR3 consists of 16 residues. The CDR3 sequence: CASSYNFEEVSYEQYF. CDR3 sequence (DNA): TGTGCCAGCAGTTACAATTTCGAAGAGGTCTCCTACGAGCAGTACTTC.

Ten or more counts support this clonotype. At one boundary the junction diverges from the germline segment, which might be a read error. The V and J genes are TRBV20-1 and TRBJ2-1; 14 nucleotides align to TRBD2. Per germline, CDR1 DFQATT and CDR2 SNEGSKA (reference sequence). CDR3 length: 12 amino acids. The CDR3 DNA is TGCAGTGCAGGGACTAGCGGGAGTCTCGGGATCTTC. Translated: CSAGTSGSLGIF.

The V and J genes are TRBV12-3 or TRBV12-4 and TRBJ2-2; either TRBD1 or TRBD2 may supply D (5 bases each). V was cut by 3 bases and J by 5 bases, with 13 bases left in between. This CDR3 spans 15 amino acids. The CDR3 sequence: CASSLGVGGTGELFF. Written as DNA, the CDR3 is TGTGCCAGCAGTTTGGGGGTTGGGGGTACCGGGGAGCTGTTTTTT.

This clonotype was counted only a few times. The V gene is TRBV19, the J gene TRBJ1-5, with 7 bases aligning to TRBD1. The trim removed 4 bases at V and 6 bases at J, leaving 6 bases unmatched. CDR1 is LNHDA and CDR2 is SQIVND in the germline V gene (reference sequence). The CDR3 sequence is 14 residues long. CDR3 DNA sequence: TGTGCCAGTAGTAGACAGGGTCTTGGTCAGCCCCAGCATTTT. It encodes CASSRQGLGQPQHF.

V gene TRBV20-1 combines with J gene TRBJ2-3, with TRBD2 identical over 9 bases. V was pared by 0 bases and J by 4 bases, with 8 bases of the junction left unmatched. Germline values: CDR1 DFQATT, CDR2 SNEGSKA (reference sequence). The CDR3 has 16 amino acids. DNA of the CDR3: TGCAGTGCTAGAGATTTCTATAGCGGGGGCGCAGATACGCAGTATTTT. Translated: CSARDFYSGGADTQYF.

This chain links TRBV20-1 with TRBJ2-7; 9 bases fit TRBD2. The CDR3 contains 13 residues. Germline CDR1 is DFQATT and CDR2 is SNEGSKA (reference sequence). The CDR3 region has the DNA TGCAGAATGACTAGCGGACCCACCTACGAGCAGTACTTC. Its translation is CRMTSGPTYEQYF.

Regarding this clonotype: The junction departs from germline at one end; a sequencing error may be responsible. The V gene is TRBV6-1, the J gene TRBJ1-5; 7 nucleotides agree with TRBD1. This CDR3 contains 11 residues. Germline lookup yields CDR1 MNHNS and CDR2 SASEGT. CDR3 amino acids: CASSEMDRPIF. In DNA, the CDR3 is TGTGCCAGCAGTGAAATGGACAGGCCAATTTTT.

The chain employs TRBV7-8 and TRBJ2-5; a possible D gene is TRBD2 (6 bases). Per germline, CDR1 SGHVS and CDR2 FQNEAQ. This CDR3 comprises 13 residues. V was cut by 5 bases and J by 9 bases, with 16 bases left in between. The CDR3 DNA sequence: TGTGCCAGCAGCCCCTTTGGCCCGGGGGCCCAGTACTTC. Its translation is CASSPFGPGAQYF.

Concerning this clonotype: Relative to the germline gene, one junction end is altered; a read error may explain this. The gene calls are TRBV5-1 and TRBJ2-2; 8 nucleotides align to TRBD2. This CDR3 has 15 amino acids. Germline CDR1 reads SGHRS; CDR2 reads YFSETQ. The CDR3 nucleotides read TGCGCCAGCAGCTTTTTAGCGGGAAGTACCGGGGAGCTGGTTTTT. It is translated as CASSFLAGSTGELVF.